These 6 T cell receptor beta chains came from one sample sequenced in a study of blood T cell repertoires in COVID-19. Some clones are missing from TCRdb's copy, which holds only in-frame ones; the method was immunoSEQ multiplex PCR. The table records roughly 200,000 clones, more than 80% of them present only once. Sequencing was carried out using peripheral blood. These receptors originate from a middle-aged man with acute or convalescent COVID-19.

The chain has TRBV14 and TRBJ2-2; tentatively, D is TRBD2 (6 bases). This CDR3 contains 15 residues. With 4 bases removed from V and 4 bases from J, the gap between germline ends came to 13 bases. CDR1 and CDR2 from the germline V gene are SGHDN and FVKESK. The CDR3 region has the DNA TGTGCCAGCAGCCCCGTGACGGGAGTCACCGGGGAGCTGTTTTTT. Translating gives CASSPVTGVTGELFF.

The genes are TRBV28 and TRBJ1-5; 10 bases map to TRBD1. There are 16 residues in the CDR3. Germline lookup yields CDR1 MDHEN and CDR2 SYDVKM. V gave up 4 bases and J gave up 5 bases; unmatched junction bases: 8. This CDR3 reads CASSSAGTGDHQPQHF. As DNA, the CDR3 is TGTGCCAGCAGTTCCGCCGGGACAGGGGACCATCAGCCCCAGCATTTT.

V gene TRBV6-2 or TRBV6-3 combines with J gene TRBJ1-5; 11 bases line up with TRBD1. V lost 5 bases to trimming and J lost 0 bases; unmatched junction nucleotides: 3. CDR1 and CDR2 (germline): MNHEY, SVGEGT. The CDR3 has 16 amino acids. The DNA of the CDR3 is TGTGCCAGCAGTGGGACAGGGGGGTATAGCAATCAGCCCCAGCATTTT. Its translation: CASSGTGGYSNQPQHF.

In nucleotides, the CDR3 is TGTGCCAGCAGTGGACAGGACTACGAGCAGTACGTC. Its translation is CASSGQDYEQYV. The chain recombines TRBV6-2 or TRBV6-3 with TRBJ2-7; 7 bases match TRBD1. Germline V gene sequence: CDR1 MNHEY, CDR2 SVGEGT. This CDR3 region has 12 residues. Unmatched junction bases numbered 1, after V lost 5 bases and J lost 3 bases.

V and J are TRBV28 and TRBJ1-4; tentatively, D is TRBD1 (5 bases). Trimming left V 4 bases short and J 2 bases short, with 14 bases between. The CDR3 is made up of 16 amino acids. CDR1 is MDHEN and CDR2 is SYDVKM in the germline V gene. This chain's CDR3 is CASSSPGGRTNEKLFF. CDR3 DNA: TGTGCCAGCAGTTCTCCCGGGGGAAGGACTAATGAAAAACTGTTTTTT.

The chain combines TRBV9 with TRBJ2-5; TRBD1 agrees at 10 bases. Trimming cost V 2 bases and J 3 bases; bases outside gene matches: 1. Per germline, CDR1 SGDLS and CDR2 YYNGEE. The CDR3 is 14 residues long. The CDR3 here is CASSVDRGKETQYF. The DNA for the CDR3 is TGTGCCAGCAGCGTGGACAGGGGGAAAGAGACCCAGTACTTC.